The source of this T cell receptor (beta chain) is a study of blood T cell repertoires in COVID-19 (dated by TCRdb to the early 2020s). Broadly, across the study: Samples from collaborators originated in the United States, Italy and Spain and spanned both the acute and convalescent phases of COVID-19. HLA class I and class II types, where available, came from metadata supplied by the sample provider rather than from assay-based typing. Deeply sampled blood TCRbeta repertoires from subjects exposed to, actively infected with, or recovered from COVID-19 were included in the dataset. The material from the prospective study consisted of cDNA or gDNA derived from T cells, B-cell-depleted T cells, or PBMCs. The repertoires were released in a freely available public database meant as a resource for research on the immune response to SARS-CoV-2. Samples came from the ongoing ImmuneRACE study (first 160 participants) plus 1,254 subjects from 6 global collaborators. A de-identified subject ID, COVID-19 status, age in years and sex were almost always included in the sample metadata. Points the paper makes about the study in general: How much clinical and demographic metadata was included differed by source and by participant, and the metadata was provided uncurated.

In Seattle, one collaborating source enrolled patients while the infection was active and tracked those patients longitudinally over the course of disease. Each collaborating institution followed its own protocols to collect whole blood in K2EDTA tubes. For TCRbeta analysis, collaborators shipped samples as frozen whole blood, isolated PBMCs, or DNA extracted from either of those sample types. Including cysteine and phenylalanine, the CDR3 has 14 amino acids. Only CDR3 DNA remains: 42 bases, in frame from the first base. Sequences SGHTA (CDR1) and FQGNSA (CDR2) are obtained from the germline V gene. V gives up 5 bases and J gives up 1 base, and the segment between their germline ends measures 10 bases. TCRbeta CDR3 regions were amplified from genomic DNA by means of the immunoSEQ Assay, a bias-controlled multiplex PCR. The source study handled its data this way. The number of nucleated cells in each sample was estimated by amplification of reference gene primers within the assay. To quantify the absolute abundance of each unique TCRbeta CDR3 rearrangement, sequence reads were collapsed and filtered. For each sample, productive Simpson clonality was calculated as the square root of Simpson's diversity index across productive rearrangements. Drawn from immuneACCESS, this table holds only the in-frame rearrangements with V and J called that TCRdb kept. Clones are partly lost; checked studies trace under half to an unresolved V gene and leave the rest unexplained. V, J and clone size are taken as reported in that table, and D and trimming were inferred from the DNA itself. The sample includes about 350,000 clones, with around 87% observed a single time. The ten largest clones capture 6% to 7% of the sample.

Of note for this clone: It lacks a known antigen. No much larger clone exists at a distance of one base, and base qualities are not known.

The TCR sequence derives from a woman aged 45-65 years with COVID-19, enrolled during active disease. Sequences were obtained from peripheral blood. The sequence joins TRBV7-2 to TRBJ2-3; the D gene is perhaps TRBD2, on 5 matching bases. The CDR3 corresponds to CASSLWRGTDTQYF. The bases are TGTGCCAGCAGCCTTTGGCGGGGCACAGATACGCAGTATTTT.